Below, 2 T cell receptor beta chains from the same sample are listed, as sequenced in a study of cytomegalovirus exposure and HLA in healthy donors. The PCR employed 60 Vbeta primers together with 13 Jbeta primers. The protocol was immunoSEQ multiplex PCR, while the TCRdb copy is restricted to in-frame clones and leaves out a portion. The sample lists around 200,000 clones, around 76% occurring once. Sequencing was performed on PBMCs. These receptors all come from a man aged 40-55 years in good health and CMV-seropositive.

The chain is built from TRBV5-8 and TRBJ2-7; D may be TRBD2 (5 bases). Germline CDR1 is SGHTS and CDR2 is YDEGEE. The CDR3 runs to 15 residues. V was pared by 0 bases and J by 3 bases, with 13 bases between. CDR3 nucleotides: TGTGCCAGCAGCTTGGAGTCGGGGAAAATCTACGAGCAGTACTTC. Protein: CASSLESGKIYEQYF.

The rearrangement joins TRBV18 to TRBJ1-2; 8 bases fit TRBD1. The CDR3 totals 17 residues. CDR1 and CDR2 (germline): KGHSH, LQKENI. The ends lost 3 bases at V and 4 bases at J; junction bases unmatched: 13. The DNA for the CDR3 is TGTGCCAGCTCACCCTCACGGACAGGGCCGCTCGTCTATGGCTACACCTTC. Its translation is CASSPSRTGPLVYGYTF.